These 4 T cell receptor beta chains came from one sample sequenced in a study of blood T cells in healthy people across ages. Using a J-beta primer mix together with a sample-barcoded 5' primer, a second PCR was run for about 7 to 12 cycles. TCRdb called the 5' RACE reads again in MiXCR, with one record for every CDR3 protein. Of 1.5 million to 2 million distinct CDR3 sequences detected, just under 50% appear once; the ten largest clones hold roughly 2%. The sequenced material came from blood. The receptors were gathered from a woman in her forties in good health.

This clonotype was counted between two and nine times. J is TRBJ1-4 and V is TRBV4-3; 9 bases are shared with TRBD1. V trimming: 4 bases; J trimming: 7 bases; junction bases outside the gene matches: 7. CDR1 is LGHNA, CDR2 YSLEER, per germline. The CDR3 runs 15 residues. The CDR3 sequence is CASSLGTGQSEKLFF. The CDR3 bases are TGCGCCAGCAGCCTAGGGACAGGGCAGAGTGAAAAACTGTTTTTT.

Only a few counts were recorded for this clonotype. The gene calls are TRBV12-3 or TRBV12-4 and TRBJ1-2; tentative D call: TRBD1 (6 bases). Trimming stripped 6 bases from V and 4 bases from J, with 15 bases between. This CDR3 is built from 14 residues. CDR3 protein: CASRSTGQTYGYTF. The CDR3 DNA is TGTGCCAGCAGAAGTACAGGACAGACCTATGGCTACACCTTC.

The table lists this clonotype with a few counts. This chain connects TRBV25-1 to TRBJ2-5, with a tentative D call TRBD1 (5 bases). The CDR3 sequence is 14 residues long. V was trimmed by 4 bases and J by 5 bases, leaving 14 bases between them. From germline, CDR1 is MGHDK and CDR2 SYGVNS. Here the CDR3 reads CASSGPGLRETQYF. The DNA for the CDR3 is TGTGCCAGCAGTGGGCCAGGGCTTCGGGAGACCCAGTACTTC.

The DNA of the CDR3 is TGTGCCAGCAGTTTCGGGGGGACGGACATTCAGTACTTC. This encodes CASSFGGTDIQYF. The chain links TRBV12-3 or TRBV12-4 to TRBJ2-4, with 7 bases aligning to TRBD2. The CDR3 runs 13 residues. The junction had 4 bases not matched to a gene; V was cut back by 3 bases and J by 8 bases.